A selection of T cell receptor beta chains follows, all from one sample in a study of blood T cell repertoires in COVID-19. The table came from immunoSEQ multiplex PCR; TCRdb's copy has only in-frame clones and leaves some out. The table has around 230,000 clones, about 87% seen once. The sequenced material came from PBMCs or T cells enriched from blood (not recorded which). These receptor sequences come from a woman in her forties with acute COVID-19. CDR3s include the opening cysteine and the closing phenylalanine or tryptophan. Each record gives: clone size, V gene, J gene, CDR3 protein. Clone size is shown for a subset of rows, as once, few, many or a class of expanded clone.

.	TRBV7-6	TRBJ2-5	CASSEVLAGKTQYF
.	TRBV5-1	TRBJ2-1	CASSSTSGRTHEQFF
.	TRBV7-2	TRBJ1-1	CASSAQGNTEAFF
.	TRBV30	TRBJ2-7	CAWSVWAGEEYF
.	TRBV29-1	TRBJ1-2	CSVVDRPPNYGYTF
.	TRBV6-5	TRBJ1-2	CASSRDSPSGGYTF
.	TRBV5-6	TRBJ1-2	CASGYPGTGRYTF
.	TRBV2	TRBJ2-5	CATGLAEETQYF
.	TRBV27	TRBJ2-7	CASSFLASGSYEQYF
few	TRBV4-1	TRBJ1-5	CASSQDTGTLNQPQHF
.	TRBV18	TRBJ2-5	CASSPSGGETQYF
.	TRBV14	TRBJ1-1	CASSQFRGVGAFF
.	TRBV20-1	TRBJ2-1	CSASPRSSYNEQFF
.	TRBV6-5	TRBJ1-1	CASTDTEAFF